This T cell receptor (beta chain) was profiled in a study of shared clonotypes between healthy human individuals. Healthy HIV-negative adults without recent acute infections or vaccinations served as donors. V lost 4 bases, J lost 4 bases, and 12 bases stayed unmatched. This CDR3 comprises 17 residues. Germline V gives CDR1 SGHDN, CDR2 FVKESK. The assay was run at deep level. It was across several immunoSEQ plates that each subset's genomic DNA was evenly split. Method: immunoSEQ multiplex PCR; TCRdb's copy keeps in-frame clones and lacks some. The repertoire holds about half a million clones, over 70% seen once, with approximately 12% in the top ten.

The chain has TRBV14 and TRBJ2-1, with 8 bases matching TRBD1. The receptor was derived from a woman between 35 and 50 years old in good health. Some clones in this sample may be carry-over from other donors' samples. Sequencing was done on a sample of PBMCs. The CDR3 coding sequence is TGTGCCAGCAGCCGGAGAGCCAGGGGGCATGTTTACAATGAGCAGTTCTTC. This gives the protein CASSRRARGHVYNEQFF.